This TCR beta chain was captured in a study of T-cell reconstitution after alpha-beta-depleted transplantation in children. This clonotype was counted between two and nine times. No antigen is known for it. TCRbeta library preparation incorporated unique molecular identifiers. TCRdb ran MiXCR on the PCR reads and lists one entry per CDR3 protein. The sample carries 440,000 or so distinct CDR3 sequences, about 40% recorded once. Findings and caveats of the study: From newly produced T cells came most of the T-cell counts and diversity one year after transplant.

Germline V lookup: CDR1 SGHTA, CDR2 FQGNSA. This CDR3 has 14 amino acids. V lost 5 bases to trimming and J lost 3 bases; unmatched junction nucleotides: 7. This TCR came from a girl aged 2 to 10 with aplastic anemia, due to receive a stem cell transplant. The V and J genes are TRBV7-2 and TRBJ2-7; TRBD1 agrees at 7 bases. Specimen: PBMCs, collected before TCRalphabeta/CD19-depleted stem cell transplant. CDR3 nucleotide sequence: TGTGCCAGCAGCACGCGACAGGGCATCTACGAGCAGTACTTC. Residues: CASSTRQGIYEQYF.